Listed here are 7 T cell receptor beta chains from one sample, sequenced in a study of cytomegalovirus exposure and HLA in healthy donors. In the PCR, 60 Vbeta and 13 Jbeta primers were used. Method: immunoSEQ multiplex PCR; TCRdb's copy keeps in-frame clones and lacks some. Counted here are 110,000 or so clones, roughly 70% occurring once; the ten biggest clones make up approximately 3%. The sample comprised PBMCs. The source is a woman aged 35 to 49 in good health and CMV-seropositive.

This clone was seen more than once but under ten times. This chain connects TRBV13 to TRBJ2-1; D call uncertain. Germline CDR1 is PRHDT and CDR2 is FYEKMQ (reference sequence). Trimming removed 6 bases from V and 8 bases from J, with 8 bases in between. CDR3 length: 11 residues. The CDR3 sequence: CASSYIDEQFF. CDR3 sequence (DNA): TGTGCCAGCAGTTACATCGATGAGCAGTTCTTC.

The chain joins TRBV5-1 to TRBJ1-1, with D unresolved. V was shortened by 4 bases and J by 1 base, with 14 bases between the two germline ends. Per germline, CDR1 SGHRS and CDR2 YFSETQ. The CDR3 spans 15 residues. The CDR3 coding sequence is TGCGCCAGCAGCCCCTCATTACAGAAGAACACTGAAGCTTTCTTT. Its translation: CASSPSLQKNTEAFF. The complete variable domain, with remaining parts taken from reference TRBV5-1 and TRBJ1-1, reads KAGVTQTPRYLIKTRGQQVTLSCSPISGHRSVSWYQQTPGQGLQFLFEYFSETQRNKGNFPGRFSGRQFSNSRSEMNVSTLELGDSALYLCASSPSLQKNTEAFFGQGTRLTVV.

The chain recombines TRBV30 with TRBJ1-1; D unclear. Between the trimmed V and J ends, which lost 5 bases and 1 base, there was a span of 8 bases. Per the germline V gene, CDR1 is GTSNPN and CDR2 is SVGIG (reference sequence). The CDR3 is 12 residues long. CDR3 nucleotide sequence: TGTGCCTGGGATGAGGGGAACACTGAAGCTTTCTTT. This gives the protein CAWDEGNTEAFF.

This chain uses TRBV28 with TRBJ1-1; 8 bases line up with TRBD1. V gave up 7 bases and J gave up 11 bases; unmatched junction bases: 9. Germline V gives CDR1 MDHEN, CDR2 SYDVKM. This CDR3 spans 12 amino acids. The CDR3 loop is CASTTLTGVAFF. DNA of the CDR3: TGTGCCAGCACCACCCTGACAGGGGTCGCTTTCTTT.

The CDR3 DNA is TGTGCCAGCAGGGGTCGGACAGGAGGCAACTATGGCTACACCTTC. Translating gives CASRGRTGGNYGYTF. The chain joins TRBV6-5 to TRBJ1-2, with 7 bases aligning to TRBD1. V lost 6 bases, J lost 2 bases, and 9 bases stayed unmatched. This CDR3 has 15 amino acids. The germline CDR1 and CDR2 sequences are MNHEY and SVGAGI.

V is TRBV9 and J is TRBJ1-1, with TRBD1 matching over 12 bases. The trim removed 0 bases at V and 5 bases at J, leaving 11 bases unmatched. Germline V gene sequence: CDR1 SGDLS, CDR2 YYNGEE. The CDR3 is 18 residues long. CDR3 bases: TGTGCCAGCAGCGTAGAGGGACAGGGGGCGCATTGGGGGACTGAAGCTTTCTTT. Translation gives CASSVEGQGAHWGTEAFF.

Comments on this clone: At one end the junction does not follow the germline gene, possibly because of a read error. V usage is TRBV20-1 and J usage is TRBJ1-1, with no clear D. Germline-derived CDR1 and CDR2 are DFQATT and SNEGSKA (reference sequence). CDR3 length: 8 residues. The CDR3: CSARVSLF. The CDR3, as DNA: TGCAGTGCTAGAGTGAGTCTCTTT.